This TCR beta chain stems from a study of technical replicates of blood from a handful of donors. Some clones are missing from TCRdb's copy, which holds only in-frame ones; the method was immunoSEQ multiplex PCR. The table lists tens of thousands of clones, 80% to 95% of them singletons. The CDR3 runs to 16 residues. J gave up 7 bases and V 0 bases, and 7 bases lay outside the gene matches. Germline CDR1 is SGDLS and CDR2 is YYNGEE. This TCR was sampled from a human donor in good health. This sequence joins TRBV9 and TRBJ2-1; 10 positions match TRBD2. Input material: T cells isolated from PBMCs. CDR3 amino acids: CASSVGASGRVNEQFF. CDR3 DNA: TGTGCCAGCAGCGTAGGTGCTAGCGGGAGAGTGAATGAGCAGTTCTTC.